A selection of T cell receptor beta chains follows, all from one sample in a study of blood T cell repertoires in COVID-19. Clones were sequenced by immunoSEQ multiplex PCR, and TCRdb holds only the in-frame ones, with some missing. The sample contains roughly 250,000 clones, around four fifths of which appear only once. Sequenced input: peripheral blood. The receptors were sampled from a woman aged 60-70 years with active or convalescent COVID-19. Each CDR3 is given with its conserved first and last residue. The D gene is left open where the match is weak. Size tells how often a clone was seen (once, few, many) or the class of an expanded clone, and some rows leave it out.

DNA	CDR3	D	V	J	size
TGTGCCTGGAGGGGTCTAGCTAACTATGGCTACACCTTC	CAWRGLANYGYTF	.	TRBV30	TRBJ1-2	.
TGTGCCAGCAGCCCGACTCGTCTAGCGGGAGCAGAGACCCAGTACTTC	CASSPTRLAGAETQYF	TRBD2	TRBV11-2	TRBJ2-5	.
TGTGCCTGTTCCGGGACTAGCGGGAGGGCTCCCTACGAGCAGTACTTC	CACSGTSGRAPYEQYF	TRBD2	TRBV30	TRBJ2-7	.
TGTGCCAGTAGTATAGTTGGTAGCGCAAACACAGATACGCAGTATTTT	CASSIVGSANTDTQYF	.	TRBV19	TRBJ2-3	.
TGTGCCAGCAGTGTTGGGACAGGGGCGGCCGGGGAGCTGTTTTTT	CASSVGTGAAGELFF	TRBD1	TRBV6-2/TRBV6-3	TRBJ2-2	.
TGTGCCAGCTCACCAAGCTTACAAGAGACCCAGTACTTC	CASSPSLQETQYF	.	TRBV18	TRBJ2-5	.
TGCGCCAGCAGTAGTACAGCGGGAGCCGATACGCAGTATTTT	CASSSTAGADTQYF	TRBD2	TRBV5-1	TRBJ2-3	.
TGTGCCAGCAGCCAAGATCTGTTAGCGGTAGGCACAGATACGCAGTATTTT	CASSQDLLAVGTDTQYF	.	TRBV14	TRBJ2-3	.
TGTGCCACCAGCAAGGGGGCAGGGACTGAAGCTTTCTTT	CATSKGAGTEAFF	TRBD1	TRBV15	TRBJ1-1	.
TGTGCCAGCAGCTACTACATTGGCCTGACAAACACCATATATTTT	CASSYYIGLTNTIYF	.	TRBV11-2	TRBJ1-3	.
TGTGCCAGCAGCCGAGATCTGGGAGCTAATGAAAAACTGTTTTTT	CASSRDLGANEKLFF	.	TRBV11-2	TRBJ1-4	few
TGTGCCAGCAGTTTGGCGGGGGGGCACTGGGAGACCCAGTACTTC	CASSLAGGHWETQYF	TRBD2	TRBV28	TRBJ2-5	.
TGTGCCAGCAGCCAAAGAGCCGGGACTAGCGGGATGAACACCGGGGAGCTGTTTTTT	CASSQRAGTSGMNTGELFF	TRBD2	TRBV4-2	TRBJ2-2	.
TGTGCCACCAGTGACTCGACAGGGACAGGGAACACTGAAGCTTTCTTT	CATSDSTGTGNTEAFF	TRBD1	TRBV24-1	TRBJ1-1	.
TGTGCCAGCAGCGGACAGGTCGGCGGTAATTCACCCCTCCACTTT	CASSGQVGGNSPLHF	.	TRBV9	TRBJ1-6	.
TGTGCCACCAGTGATGTACTGGGGGGTACAGATACGCAGTATTTT	CATSDVLGGTDTQYF	.	TRBV24-1	TRBJ2-3	.
TGTGCCAGTAGTACGGGCGGGAGCACAGATACGCAGTATTTT	CASSTGGSTDTQYF	.	TRBV19	TRBJ2-3	.
TGTGCCAGCAGTTTAGGGACATTGGATACGCAGTATTTT	CASSLGTLDTQYF	.	TRBV12-3/TRBV12-4	TRBJ2-3	.
TGCGCCAGCAGCCAAATAAATTCACCCCTCCACTTT	CASSQINSPLHF	.	TRBV4-1	TRBJ1-6	few
TGTGCCAGCAGTGAAGGGCGGGACAGAGCAAATGAGCAGTTCTTC	CASSEGRDRANEQFF	.	TRBV6-1	TRBJ2-1	.
TGCGCCAGCAGCCAAGCCAACAGGGCCTCCTACGAGCAGTACTTC	CASSQANRASYEQYF	.	TRBV4-1	TRBJ2-7	.
TGCGCCAGCAGCTTGGGAGGGTCAGCTGAAGCTTTCTTT	CASSLGGSAEAFF	.	TRBV5-1	TRBJ1-1	.
TGCGCCAGCAGCTTCGGGTCCGCCCAAGAGACCCAGTACTTC	CASSFGSAQETQYF	.	TRBV5-1	TRBJ2-5	once
TGTGCCAGTAGTATAGAAGCGACTAGCGCCACCGGGGAGCTGTTTTTT	CASSIEATSATGELFF	TRBD2	TRBV19	TRBJ2-2	.
TGTGCCAGCAGCTTAGGGGGAAGCTCCTACAATGAGCAGTTCTTC	CASSLGGSSYNEQFF	.	TRBV5-4	TRBJ2-1	.
TGCGCCAGCAGCCAGGGACAGGGGGCTTCTATGGGTGAAGCTTTCTTT	CASSQGQGASMGEAFF	TRBD1	TRBV5-1	TRBJ1-1	.
TGCACCACCGCGGGGGGACCTAACCAAGAGACCCAGTACTTC	CTTAGGPNQETQYF	TRBD2	TRBV29-1	TRBJ2-5	once
TGTGCCAGCAGTTTTGTAGGGGCTGGAAACACCATATATTTT	CASSFVGAGNTIYF	.	TRBV28	TRBJ1-3	few
TGTGCCAGTAGTTACGGGACAGCTAACAATTCACCCCTCCACTTT	CASSYGTANNSPLHF	TRBD1	TRBV19	TRBJ1-6	.
TGCGCCAGCAGCTTGGGGGGCGCAGGCTATGGCTACACCTTC	CASSLGGAGYGYTF	.	TRBV5-1	TRBJ1-2	.
TGTGCCAGCAGCCAAGCAGGGTATAGCAATCAGCCCCAGCATTTT	CASSQAGYSNQPQHF	.	TRBV28	TRBJ1-5	.
TGTGCCAGCAGTGAAAGGCGTGGGGGGGCCAATGAGCAGTTCTTC	CASSERRGGANEQFF	.	TRBV2	TRBJ2-1	.
TGTGCCAGCAGGGGACAGGGGGAACACTATGGCTACACCTTC	CASRGQGEHYGYTF	TRBD1	TRBV6-5	TRBJ1-2	.
TGCAGCTTGTTGGCGGGAGGGCCCACAGATACGCAGTATTTT	CSLLAGGPTDTQYF	TRBD2	TRBV29-1	TRBJ2-3	.
TGTGCCACTGCGGGAGGCTCCTACAATGAGCAGTTCTTC	CATAGGSYNEQFF	TRBD2	TRBV6-5	TRBJ2-1	.
TGCGCCAGCAAGGGGAGCGGGAGGGCCCTGGGCGATGAGCAGTTCTTC	CASKGSGRALGDEQFF	TRBD2	TRBV5-1	TRBJ2-1	.
TGCGCCAGCAGCCAGGGCAGGGGCTACAATAATTCACCCCTCCACTTT	CASSQGRGYNNSPLHF	.	TRBV5-1	TRBJ1-6	.
TGTGCCACCAGTGACCGCGGGCCCTCTGAAGCTTTCTTT	CATSDRGPSEAFF	.	TRBV24-1	TRBJ1-1	few
TGCACCAGCAGCCCAATCGGGGACAGAGCTAACTATGGCTACACCTTC	CTSSPIGDRANYGYTF	.	TRBV1	TRBJ1-2	many
TGTGCCAGCAGCTCCGGGACTAGCGGGGGCAATGAGCAGTTCTTC	CASSSGTSGGNEQFF	TRBD2	TRBV7-2	TRBJ2-1	.
TGTGCCAGCAAGGCGGACAGCCACACTAACTATGGCTACACCTTC	CASKADSHTNYGYTF	.	TRBV2	TRBJ1-2	few
TGTGCCAGCACCCCGACAGGGGGCTACAATCAGCCCCAGCATTTT	CASTPTGGYNQPQHF	TRBD1	TRBV27	TRBJ1-5	.
TGTGCCAGCAGCAAACAGGGTGGCTTCGGAGAGACCCAGTACTTC	CASSKQGGFGETQYF	.	TRBV7-9	TRBJ2-5	.
TGTGCCACCAGTGACACTTTCTCTGGAAACACCATATATTTT	CATSDTFSGNTIYF	.	TRBV24-1	TRBJ1-3	.
TGCAGCGTTGACCTGGCGGGAGGGCGGTATGAGCAGTTCTTC	CSVDLAGGRYEQFF	TRBD2	TRBV29-1	TRBJ2-1	.
TGTGCCAGCAGCTTTGTTGGGGGGACCCTCTACAATGAGCAGTTCTTC	CASSFVGGTLYNEQFF	.	TRBV7-3	TRBJ2-1	once
TGTGCCAGCAGTGAAAGAGGGACTAGCGGTTTCGATGAGCAGTTCTTC	CASSERGTSGFDEQFF	TRBD2	TRBV6-1	TRBJ2-1	few
TGTGCCAGGAAAGAATCCCCACTAGCGGGAGAAACCACCGGGGAGCTGTTTTTT	CARKESPLAGETTGELFF	.	TRBV21-1	TRBJ2-2	.
TGTGCCAGCAGCCTACGACCCCGGGGGAGAGCTTATGTAGATACGCAGTATTTT	CASSLRPRGRAYVDTQYF	.	TRBV3-1/TRBV3-2	TRBJ2-3	.
TGTGCCAGCAGCCCCGGACAGGGGGCGAAGAATGAGCAGTTCTTC	CASSPGQGAKNEQFF	TRBD1	TRBV27	TRBJ2-1	.
TGTGCCAGCAGCTTGGGACTCCAAGTAGATACGCAGTATTTT	CASSLGLQVDTQYF	.	TRBV11-2	TRBJ2-3	.
TGTGCCAGCAGCCAAGATATGTGGCCGGGGATGGACACTGAAGCTTTCTTT	CASSQDMWPGMDTEAFF	.	TRBV14	TRBJ1-1	.
TGTGCCAGCAGCCATAACAGGGGTCAAGGGCAGCCCCAGCATTTT	CASSHNRGQGQPQHF	TRBD1	TRBV4-2	TRBJ1-5	few
TGTGCCAGCAGTTTAACTAGGGACAGTACCCGCTCTGAAGCTTTCTTT	CASSLTRDSTRSEAFF	TRBD1	TRBV27	TRBJ1-1	.
TGTGCCACCAGCAGAGGAGGGCGGAGGAGTACGGGGACTGAAGCTTTCTTT	CATSRGGRRSTGTEAFF	.	TRBV15	TRBJ1-1	.
TGTGCCAGCAGTTACGGAGGCGGGGGGAAAAAAGAGACCCAGTACTTC	CASSYGGGGKKETQYF	TRBD2	TRBV6-5	TRBJ2-5	.